This entry lists 24 T cell receptor beta chains sequenced from one sample in a study of T cell clones after liver transplantation. Generated by immunoSEQ multiplex PCR, the TCRdb table keeps only in-frame clones and is missing some. This table holds tens of thousands of clones, under 95% found once. Material: CD4+ T cells from blood, obtained before liver transplant. Every receptor here comes from a human donor who received a liver transplant.

J is TRBJ2-7 and V is TRBV21-1. TRBV21-1 is noted as a pseudogene. The CDR3 is 15 amino acids. CDR3 bases: TGTGCCAGCAGCAAAGCACGGGGCGGATACTACGAGCAGTACTTC. Its protein product is CASSKARGGYYEQYF.

In this sample, this clone turned up a few times. The chain joins TRBV29-1 to TRBJ1-1; D is perhaps TRBD1 (5 bases). Trimming removed 6 bases from V and 4 bases from J, with 18 bases in between. There are 14 residues in the CDR3. Germline V gene lookup returns CDR1 SQVTM and CDR2 ANQGSEA. This chain's CDR3 is CSVRRGREGTEAFF. For the CDR3, the DNA is TGCAGCGTCCGACGCGGCAGGGAGGGCACTGAAGCTTTCTTT.

The chain uses TRBV5-5 and TRBJ1-1; 7 bases are shared with TRBD1. V was pared by 0 bases and J by 12 bases, with 5 bases of the junction left unmatched. The CDR3 has 12 residues. Germline V gene data show CDR1 as SGHKS and CDR2 as YYEKEE (reference sequence). The CDR3 protein is CASSLAKGATFF. Here the CDR3 DNA reads TGTGCCAGCAGCTTGGCCAAGGGGGCTACTTTCTTT.

This clone occurred once. The chain couples TRBV5-1 to TRBJ2-1; D is ambiguous. Germline loops: CDR1 SGHRS, CDR2 YFSETQ. This CDR3 contains 14 residues. V lost 1 base and J lost 1, with 6 bases in between. The CDR3 region has the DNA TGCGCCAGCAGCTTGACTGTATCCTACAATGAGCAGTTCTTC. Translated: CASSLTVSYNEQFF.

This chain links TRBV13 with TRBJ2-3; 9 bases are a match to TRBD1. This CDR3 contains 18 residues. CDR1 and CDR2 (germline): PRHDT, FYEKMQ (reference sequence). V was clipped by 2 bases and J by 4 bases; unmatched bases: 13. This CDR3 is CASSLLDLLQGAADTQYF. In nucleotides, the CDR3 is TGTGCCAGCAGCTTATTAGATTTGTTACAGGGGGCCGCAGATACGCAGTATTTT.

The gene calls are TRBV7-8 and TRBJ2-7, with D perhaps given as TRBD1 or TRBD2 (5 bases each). V lost 5 bases and J 3 bases, leaving 11 bases between the germline ends. CDR1 is SGHVS and CDR2 is FQNEAQ in the germline V gene. The length of the CDR3 is 13 residues. CDR3: CASSLGRDYEQYF. DNA for the CDR3: TGTGCCAGCAGCCTGGGACGAGACTACGAGCAGTACTTC.

The chain joins TRBV2 to TRBJ2-2; 10 nucleotides agree with TRBD1. CDR3 length: 17 amino acids. Unmatched junction bases numbered 11, after V lost 4 bases and J lost 6 bases. Germline-derived CDR1 and CDR2 are SNHLY and FYNNEI. CDR3 DNA: TGTGCCAGCAGTGTTCCCCTCGGGACAGGGGTTCCCGGGGAGCTGTTTTTT. Protein: CASSVPLGTGVPGELFF.

This clone was observed a few times. The genes are TRBV11-2 and TRBJ2-5; D remains ambiguous. Germline CDR1 and CDR2: SGHAT and FQNNGV. The CDR3 is 15 amino acids. V was pared by 2 bases and J by 2 bases, with 12 bases between. The CDR3 protein is CASSLSRKLQETQYF. CDR3 DNA sequence: TGTGCCAGCAGCTTAAGCAGGAAGTTACAAGAGACCCAGTACTTC.

Turning to this clone: The sample has other DNA sequences that encode this CDR3 too. This chain connects TRBV29-1 to TRBJ2-2, with 8 bases fitting TRBD1. This CDR3 has 13 residues. CDR1 and CDR2 from the germline V gene are SQVTM and ANQGSEA. The J segment lost 5 bases and the V segment lost 4 bases, leaving 3 bases of the junction unmatched. The CDR3, as DNA: TGCAGCGTTGGGCAGGGGGCGACCGGGGAGCTGTTTTTT. Translated: CSVGQGATGELFF.

The chain employs TRBV5-1 and TRBJ2-3; possible D gene TRBD2, 6 bases. Trimming shortened V by 0 bases and J by 7 bases, and 12 bases separated the two germline ends. This CDR3 has 14 residues. CDR1 and CDR2 (germline): SGHRS, YFSETQ. The CDR3 nucleotides read TGCGCCAGCAGCTTGGAGGAGGGCCTGAATACGCAGTATTTT. Translated: CASSLEEGLNTQYF.

The rearrangement links TRBV9 to TRBJ2-1; TRBD2 matches 7 bases. CDR3 length equals 16 residues. The V and J ends lost 0 bases and 4 bases, in that order; junction bases with no gene match: 7. Looked up from germline, CDR1 is SGDLS and CDR2 is YYNGEE. The CDR3, as DNA: TGTGCCAGCAGCGTAGTGGCTAGCGGAGAATACAATGAGCAGTTCTTC. It specifies CASSVVASGEYNEQFF.

The sample holds a few counts of this clone. The chain joins TRBV5-1 to TRBJ1-1; 7 bases map to TRBD1. The CDR3 is 13 amino acids. CDR1 SGHRS and CDR2 YFSETQ come from the germline V gene. The V and J ends lost 4 bases and 6 bases, in that order; junction bases with no gene match: 6. The chain's CDR3 is CASSVGTVAEAFF. DNA of the CDR3: TGCGCCAGCAGCGTAGGGACAGTCGCTGAAGCTTTCTTT.

The chain carries TRBV11-2 and TRBJ1-2; 8 bases are shared with TRBD1. CDR1 and CDR2 (germline): SGHAT, FQNNGV. V gave up 6 bases and J gave up 6 bases; unmatched junction bases: 3. The CDR3 has 12 amino acids. The CDR3 DNA reads TGTGCCAGCAGATTGACAGGGGATGGCTACACCTTC. This translates into CASRLTGDGYTF.

The chain combines TRBV30 with TRBJ2-7, with 10 bases that match TRBD1. CDR1 and CDR2 from the germline V gene are GTSNPN and SVGIG (reference sequence). The CDR3 loop spans 15 amino acids. V dropped 0 bases and J dropped 5; count of bases not matched to a gene: 7. CDR3 sequence: CAWSVGGTGAHEQYF. CDR3 sequence (DNA): TGTGCCTGGAGTGTAGGAGGGACAGGGGCGCACGAGCAGTACTTC.

Relative to its sample, this clone is medium-sized. V is TRBV20-1 and J is TRBJ2-1, with D unclear. This CDR3 spans 11 amino acids. V lost 1 base and J 10 bases, leaving 8 bases between the germline ends. Germline CDR1 and CDR2: DFQATT and SNEGSKA (reference sequence). For the CDR3, the DNA is TGCAGTGCTAGAGTGGCGACAGAGCAGTTCTTC. Translating it yields CSARVATEQFF.

For the CDR3, the DNA is TGCGCCAGCAGCCAAGATAGAACGGGAGGGCCGTGGGAGACCCAGTACTTC. Residues: CASSQDRTGGPWETQYF. The chain carries TRBV4-1 and TRBJ2-5, with TRBD2 matching 8 bases. The germline V gene has CDR1 MGHRA and CDR2 YSYEKL. The ends lost 0 bases at V and 5 bases at J; junction bases unmatched: 11. The CDR3 has 17 amino acids.

The gene calls are TRBV28 and TRBJ1-1; no reliable D call. Germline V CDR1 and CDR2: MDHEN, SYDVKM. Trimming left V 8 bases short and J 6 bases short, with 19 bases between. The CDR3 covers 14 residues. The CDR3 DNA is TGTGCCAGCGATCCGGAACTCACCTCAGCTGAAGCTTTCTTT. It codes for CASDPELTSAEAFF.

V and J are TRBV7-8 and TRBJ2-7, with D uncertain. The V and J ends lost 5 bases and 5 bases respectively, with 10 bases between them. The V gene's germline CDR1 is SGHVS and CDR2 FQNEAQ. CDR3 length: 12 residues. CDR3 sequence reads: CASSLRVHEQYF. The DNA for the CDR3 is TGTGCCAGCAGCCTAAGGGTTCACGAGCAGTACTTC.

The rearrangement links TRBV5-1 to TRBJ2-2, with D perhaps matching TRBD1 (6 bases). V lost 2 bases, J lost 1 base, and 9 bases lay in between. The CDR3 is 15 amino acids. The germline gives CDR1 SGHRS, CDR2 YFSETQ. CDR3 DNA: TGCGCCAGCAGCTTCCCGGGACAGAACACCGGGGAGCTGTTTTTT. Translated: CASSFPGQNTGELFF.

Of note for this clone: Other DNA sequences in this sample translate to the same CDR3. The chain combines TRBV19 with TRBJ1-2, with D uncertain. This CDR3 is built from 12 residues. Trimming took 3 bases from V and 4 from J, leaving 6 bases between them. The V gene's germline CDR1 is LNHDA and CDR2 SQIVND (reference sequence). CDR3 nucleotides: TGTGCCAGTAGTATCAGTGTCTATGGCTACACCTTC. Translation gives CASSISVYGYTF.

This clone was seen a handful of times. The chain couples TRBV5-1 to TRBJ1-1, with TRBD1 matching over 8 bases. The V gene's germline CDR1 is SGHRS and CDR2 YFSETQ. With 3 bases clipped from V and 1 base from J, the junction kept 2 bases outside the gene matches. The CDR3 runs to 14 residues. The CDR3 spells CASSSGTGNTEAFF. CDR3 in DNA: TGCGCCAGCAGCTCCGGGACAGGGAACACTGAAGCTTTCTTT.

The CDR3 DNA follows: TGCGCCAGCAGGGAAAGTGGGTACAATGAGCAGTTCTTC. Translating gives CASRESGYNEQFF. This rearrangement joins TRBV5-1 to TRBJ2-1; D is undetermined. The CDR3 is 13 amino acids. Germline V gene sequence: CDR1 SGHRS, CDR2 YFSETQ. Trimming left V 5 bases short and J 4 bases short, with 10 bases between.

The genes are TRBV23-1 and TRBJ2-6; D unresolved. TRBV23-1 belongs to the ORF category, with a function that is uncertain. The CDR3 runs 18 residues. Trimming stripped 4 bases from V and 5 bases from J, with 21 bases between. This CDR3 is CASSLIRTQQSRANVLTF. The CDR3 DNA reads TGCGCCAGCAGTCTGATACGTACGCAACAAAGTCGGGCCAACGTCCTGACTTTC.

The J gene is TRBJ2-5, the V gene TRBV5-4, with D possibly being TRBD2 (6 bases). The CDR3 is made up of 13 amino acids. Per the germline V gene, CDR1 is SGHNT and CDR2 is YYREEE (reference sequence). V lost 6 bases, J lost 1 base, and 10 bases lay in between. CDR3 region: CASTGRGQETQYF. In nucleotides, the CDR3 is TGTGCCAGCACCGGGCGGGGCCAAGAGACCCAGTACTTC.